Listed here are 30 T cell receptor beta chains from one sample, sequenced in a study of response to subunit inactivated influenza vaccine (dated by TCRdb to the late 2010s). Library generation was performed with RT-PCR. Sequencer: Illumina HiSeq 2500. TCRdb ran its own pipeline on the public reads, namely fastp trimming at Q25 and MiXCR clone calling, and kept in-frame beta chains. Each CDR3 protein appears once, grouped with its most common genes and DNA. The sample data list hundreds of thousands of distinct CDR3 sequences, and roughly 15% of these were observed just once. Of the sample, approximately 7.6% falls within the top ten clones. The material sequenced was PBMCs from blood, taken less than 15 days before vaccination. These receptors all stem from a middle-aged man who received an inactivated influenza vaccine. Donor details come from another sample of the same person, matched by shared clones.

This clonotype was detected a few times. CDR3 in DNA: TGTGCCAGCTGGGAGGGAAAGGGTGGCTACACCTTC. Residues: CASWEGKGGYTF. The J gene is TRBJ1-2, the V gene TRBV6-5; no clear D. The CDR3 is made up of 12 amino acids. Germline V lookup: CDR1 MNHEY, CDR2 SVGAGI. The V end lost 8 bases, the J end lost 7 bases, and 14 bases lay between the germline ends.

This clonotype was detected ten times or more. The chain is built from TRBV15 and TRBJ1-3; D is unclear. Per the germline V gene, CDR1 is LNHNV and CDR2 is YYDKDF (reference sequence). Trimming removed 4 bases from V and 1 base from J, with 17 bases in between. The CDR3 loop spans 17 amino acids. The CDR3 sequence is CATSKDSGLPSGNTIYF. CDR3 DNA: TGTGCCACCAGCAAAGATTCGGGGTTACCTTCTGGAAACACCATATATTTT.

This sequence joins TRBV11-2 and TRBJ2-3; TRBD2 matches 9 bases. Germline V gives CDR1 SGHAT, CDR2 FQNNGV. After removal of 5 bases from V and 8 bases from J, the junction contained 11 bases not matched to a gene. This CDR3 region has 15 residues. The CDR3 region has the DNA TGTGCCAGCAGCCCCCGGGGCGGGGGGGCTGGTACGCAGTATTTT. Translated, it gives CASSPRGGGAGTQYF.

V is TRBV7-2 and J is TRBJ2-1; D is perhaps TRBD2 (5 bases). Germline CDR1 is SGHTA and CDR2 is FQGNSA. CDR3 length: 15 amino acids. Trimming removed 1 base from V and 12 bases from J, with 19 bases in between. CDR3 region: CASSLDGMPGMPQFF. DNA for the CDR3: TGTGCCAGCAGCTTAGACGGGATGCCGGGAATGCCGCAGTTCTTC. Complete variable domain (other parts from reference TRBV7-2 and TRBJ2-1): GAGVSQSPSNKVTEKGKDVELRCDPISGHTALYWYRQSLGQGLEFLIYFQGNSAPDKSGLPSDRFSAERTGGSVSTLTIQRTQQEDSAVYLCASSLDGMPGMPQFFGPGTRLTVL.

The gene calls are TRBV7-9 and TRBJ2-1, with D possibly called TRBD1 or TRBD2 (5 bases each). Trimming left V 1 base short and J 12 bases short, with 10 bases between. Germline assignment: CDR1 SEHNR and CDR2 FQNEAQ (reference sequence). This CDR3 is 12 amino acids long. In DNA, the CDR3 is TGTGCCAGCAGCTTAGATCTGGGGGTGCAGTTCTTC. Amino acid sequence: CASSLDLGVQFF.

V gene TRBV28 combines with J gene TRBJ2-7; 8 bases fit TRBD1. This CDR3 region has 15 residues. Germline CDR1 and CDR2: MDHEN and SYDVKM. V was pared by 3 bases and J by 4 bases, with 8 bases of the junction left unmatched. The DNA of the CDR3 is TGTGCCAGCAGTTTCTTGGGACAGGTGCGGTACGAGCAGTACTTC. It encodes CASSFLGQVRYEQYF.

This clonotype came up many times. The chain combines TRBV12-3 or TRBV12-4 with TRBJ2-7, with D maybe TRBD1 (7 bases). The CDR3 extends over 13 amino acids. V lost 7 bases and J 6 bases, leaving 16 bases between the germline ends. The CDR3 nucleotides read TGTGCCAGCACCCCATACAGGGGAGGCGAGCAGTACTTC. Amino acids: CASTPYRGGEQYF.

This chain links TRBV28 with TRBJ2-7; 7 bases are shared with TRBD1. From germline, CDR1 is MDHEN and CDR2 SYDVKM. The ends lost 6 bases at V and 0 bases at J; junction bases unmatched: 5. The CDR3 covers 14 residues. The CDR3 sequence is CASRRQGVSYEQYF. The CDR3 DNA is TGTGCCAGCAGGAGACAGGGAGTCTCCTACGAGCAGTACTTC.

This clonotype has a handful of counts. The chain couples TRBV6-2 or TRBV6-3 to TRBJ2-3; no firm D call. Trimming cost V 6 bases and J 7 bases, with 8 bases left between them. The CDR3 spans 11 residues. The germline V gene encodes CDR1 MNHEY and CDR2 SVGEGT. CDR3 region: CASSSSYTQYF. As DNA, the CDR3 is TGTGCCAGCAGCAGCTCGTATACGCAGTATTTT.

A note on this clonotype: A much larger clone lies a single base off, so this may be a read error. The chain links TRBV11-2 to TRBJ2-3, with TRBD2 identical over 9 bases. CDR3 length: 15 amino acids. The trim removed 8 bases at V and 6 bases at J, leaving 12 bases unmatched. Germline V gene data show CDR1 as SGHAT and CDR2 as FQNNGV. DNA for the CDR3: TGTGCCAGCGGCCCGCCGGGACTAGCCTCTGATACGCAGTATTTT. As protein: CASGPPGLASDTQYF.

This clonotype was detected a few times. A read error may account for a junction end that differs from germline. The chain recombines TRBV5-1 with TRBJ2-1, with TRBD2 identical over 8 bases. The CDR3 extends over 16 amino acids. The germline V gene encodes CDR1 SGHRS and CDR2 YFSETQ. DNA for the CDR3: TGCGCCAGCAGCTCATTAGCGGGAACTTTCTACAATGAACAGTTCTTC. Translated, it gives CASSSLAGTFYNEQFF. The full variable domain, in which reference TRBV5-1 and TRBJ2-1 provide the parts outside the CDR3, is KAGVTQTPRYLIKTRGQQVTLSCSPISGHRSVSWYQQTPGQGLQFLFEYFSETQRNKGNFPGRFSGRQFSNSRSEMNVSTLELGDSALYLCASSSLAGTFYNEQFFGPGTRLTVL.

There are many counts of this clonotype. The CDR3 DNA reads TGCAGTGCTCCCCAGACAGGAGGTGCAAAAGAGCAGTACTTC. Translated: CSAPQTGGAKEQYF. J is TRBJ2-7 and V is TRBV20-1; perhaps TRBD1 as D (6 bases). CDR3 length: 14 amino acids. The V gene lost 5 bases and the J gene lost 7 bases, with 21 bases spanning the gap. Per the germline V gene, CDR1 is DFQATT and CDR2 is SNEGSKA (reference sequence).

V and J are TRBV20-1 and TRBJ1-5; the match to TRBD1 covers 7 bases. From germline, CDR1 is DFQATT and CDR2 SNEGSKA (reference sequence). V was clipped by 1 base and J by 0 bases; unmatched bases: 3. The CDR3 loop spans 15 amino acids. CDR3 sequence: CSARVGQSSNQPQHF. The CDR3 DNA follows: TGCAGTGCTAGAGTGGGACAGTCTAGCAATCAGCCCCAGCATTTT.

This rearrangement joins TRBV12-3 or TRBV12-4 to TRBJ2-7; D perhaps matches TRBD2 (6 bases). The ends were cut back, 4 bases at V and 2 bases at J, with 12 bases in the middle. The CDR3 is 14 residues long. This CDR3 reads CASSWRDGTYEQYF. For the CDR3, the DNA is TGTGCCAGCAGTTGGCGGGACGGCACCTACGAGCAGTACTTC.

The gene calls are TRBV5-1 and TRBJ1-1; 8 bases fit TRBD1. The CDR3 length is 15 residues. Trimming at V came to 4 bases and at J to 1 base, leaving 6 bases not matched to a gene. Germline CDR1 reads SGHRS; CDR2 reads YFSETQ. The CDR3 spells CASSIKGTGNTEAFF. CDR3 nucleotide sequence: TGCGCCAGCAGCATAAAAGGGACAGGGAACACTGAAGCTTTCTTT.

CDR3 DNA sequence: TGTGCCAGCAGTTTGGCTTACAGGTTAGATAGCACAGATACGCAGTATTTT. The encoded protein is CASSLAYRLDSTDTQYF. V is TRBV12-3 or TRBV12-4 and J is TRBJ2-3, with TRBD1 as a possible D gene (5 bases). The CDR3 contains 17 residues. Trimming removed 3 bases at V and 0 bases at J, with 16 bases between.

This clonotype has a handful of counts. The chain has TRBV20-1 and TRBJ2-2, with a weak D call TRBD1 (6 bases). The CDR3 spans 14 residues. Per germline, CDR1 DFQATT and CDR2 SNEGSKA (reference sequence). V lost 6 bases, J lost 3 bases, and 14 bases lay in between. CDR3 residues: CSARTAGYTGELFF. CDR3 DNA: TGCAGTGCGAGGACAGCCGGATACACCGGGGAGCTGTTTTTT.

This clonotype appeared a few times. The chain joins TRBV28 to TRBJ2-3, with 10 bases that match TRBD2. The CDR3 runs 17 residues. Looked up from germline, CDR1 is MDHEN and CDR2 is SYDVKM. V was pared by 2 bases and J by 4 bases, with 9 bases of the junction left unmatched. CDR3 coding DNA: TGTGCCAGCAGTTTAATCCCTAGCGGGAGAGGTGCAGATACGCAGTATTTT. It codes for CASSLIPSGRGADTQYF. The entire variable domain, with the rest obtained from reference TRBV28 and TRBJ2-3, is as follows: DVKVTQSSRYLVKRTGEKVFLECVQDMDHENMFWYRQDPGLGLRLIYFSYDVKMKEKGDIPEGYSVSREKKERFSLILESASTNQTSMYLCASSLIPSGRGADTQYFGPGTRLTVL.

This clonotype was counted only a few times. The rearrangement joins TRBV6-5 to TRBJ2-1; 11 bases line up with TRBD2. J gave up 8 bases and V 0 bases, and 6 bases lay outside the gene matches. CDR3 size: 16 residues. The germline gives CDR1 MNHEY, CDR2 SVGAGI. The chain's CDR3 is CASSYSATSGIHEQFF. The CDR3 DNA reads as TGTGCCAGCAGTTACTCGGCGACTAGCGGGATACATGAGCAGTTCTTC.

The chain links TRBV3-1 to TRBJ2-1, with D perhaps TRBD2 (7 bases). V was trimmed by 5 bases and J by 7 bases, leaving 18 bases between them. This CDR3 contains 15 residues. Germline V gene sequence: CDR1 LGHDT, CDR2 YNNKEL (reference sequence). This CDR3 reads CASSGEGGRRNEQFF. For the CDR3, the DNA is TGTGCCAGCAGCGGGGAGGGGGGCCGTCGAAATGAGCAGTTCTTC.

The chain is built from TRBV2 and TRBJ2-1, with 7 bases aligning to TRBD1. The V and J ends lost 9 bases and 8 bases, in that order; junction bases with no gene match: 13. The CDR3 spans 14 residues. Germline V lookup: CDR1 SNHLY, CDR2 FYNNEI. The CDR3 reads CASVEGAAQDEQFF. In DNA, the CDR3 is TGTGCCAGTGTAGAGGGGGCGGCCCAGGATGAGCAGTTCTTC.

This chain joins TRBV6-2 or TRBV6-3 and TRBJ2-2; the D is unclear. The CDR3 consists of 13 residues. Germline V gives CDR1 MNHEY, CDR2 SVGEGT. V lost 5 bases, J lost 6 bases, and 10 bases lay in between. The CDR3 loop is CASSGSLPGELFF. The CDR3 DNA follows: TGTGCCAGCAGTGGGTCCCTGCCCGGGGAGCTGTTTTTT.

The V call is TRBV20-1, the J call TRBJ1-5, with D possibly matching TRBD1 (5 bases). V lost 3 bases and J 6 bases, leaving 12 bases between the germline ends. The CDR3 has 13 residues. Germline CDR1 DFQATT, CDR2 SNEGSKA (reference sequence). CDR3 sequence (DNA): TGCAGTGCTAGGGGGCAGGCGGGTCAGCCCCAGCATTTT. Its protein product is CSARGQAGQPQHF.

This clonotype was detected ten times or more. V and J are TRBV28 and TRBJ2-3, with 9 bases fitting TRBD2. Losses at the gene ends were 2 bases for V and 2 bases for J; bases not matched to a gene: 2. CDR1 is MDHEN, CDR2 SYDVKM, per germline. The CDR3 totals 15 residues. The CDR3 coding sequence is TGTGCCAGCAGTTTAGCTAGCGGGGCCACAGATACGCAGTATTTT. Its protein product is CASSLASGATDTQYF.

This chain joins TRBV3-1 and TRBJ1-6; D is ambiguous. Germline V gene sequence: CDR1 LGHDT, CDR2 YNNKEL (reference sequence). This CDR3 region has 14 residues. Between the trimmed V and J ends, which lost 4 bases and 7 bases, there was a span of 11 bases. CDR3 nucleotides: TGTGCCAGCAGCCGACGCAAAGAGAATTCACCCCTCCACTTT. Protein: CASSRRKENSPLHF.

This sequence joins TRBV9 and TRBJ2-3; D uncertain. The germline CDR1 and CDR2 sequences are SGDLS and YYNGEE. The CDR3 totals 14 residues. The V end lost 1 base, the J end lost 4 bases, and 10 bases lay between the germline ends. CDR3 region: CASSVLPPPDTQYF. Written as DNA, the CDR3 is TGTGCCAGCAGCGTACTGCCTCCCCCAGATACGCAGTATTTT.

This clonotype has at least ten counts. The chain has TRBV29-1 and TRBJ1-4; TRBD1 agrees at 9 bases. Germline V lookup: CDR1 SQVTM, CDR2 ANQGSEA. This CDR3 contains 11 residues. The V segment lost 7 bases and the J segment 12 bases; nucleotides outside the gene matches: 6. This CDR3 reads CSGGQGTELFF. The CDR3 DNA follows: TGCAGCGGAGGACAGGGGACGGAACTGTTTTTT.

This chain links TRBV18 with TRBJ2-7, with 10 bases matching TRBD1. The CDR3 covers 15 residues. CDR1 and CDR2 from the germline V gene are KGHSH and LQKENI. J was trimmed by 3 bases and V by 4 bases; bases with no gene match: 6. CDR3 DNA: TGTGCCAGCTCACTAACGGGACAGGGGTACTACGAGCAGTACTTC. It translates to CASSLTGQGYYEQYF.

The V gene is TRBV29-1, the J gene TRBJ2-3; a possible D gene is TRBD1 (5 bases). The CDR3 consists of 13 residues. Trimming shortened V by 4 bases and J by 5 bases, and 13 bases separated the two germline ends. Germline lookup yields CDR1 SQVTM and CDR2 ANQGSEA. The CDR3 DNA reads TGCAGCGTTGGACAGAATCTAAGAGATACGCAGTATTTT. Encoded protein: CSVGQNLRDTQYF.

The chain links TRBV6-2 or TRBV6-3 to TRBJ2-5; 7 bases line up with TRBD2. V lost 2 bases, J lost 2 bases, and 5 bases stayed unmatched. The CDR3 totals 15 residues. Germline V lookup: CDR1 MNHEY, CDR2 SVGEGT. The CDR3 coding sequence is TGTGCCAGCAGTTACCTGTCTAGCGGACAAGAGACCCAGTACTTC. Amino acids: CASSYLSSGQETQYF.